This TCR beta chain emerged from a study of cytomegalovirus exposure and HLA in healthy donors. Study context: Genotyping of more than 300 donors showed that around 86% belonged to the Caucasian-associated ancestry cluster.

In regard to this clone: Its antigen is not identified.

PCR amplification relied on 60 Vbeta primers (plus 13 Jbeta primers). Original analysis: In a later analysis, 70 million to 80 million unique TCR beta chains included roughly 11 million shared by two or more donors. Measured with immunoSEQ multiplex PCR; TCRdb has only the in-frame clones, and not every one. For V, J and clone size, that table is used; D and trimming come from the DNA. Counted here are fewer than 150,000 clones, around 82% occurring once; the ten biggest clones make up approximately 1.2%. Whole-study findings and limits: Most TCR beta V segments were productive about 90% or about 30% of the time in an earlier analysis. It was only CMV serostatus that was available as immune exposure information.

The sample was PBMCs. The source of this sequence is a man aged 45-65 years in good health and CMV-seronegative.

CDR3 nucleotide sequence: TGTGCCAGCAGCTTAGATACCTCGGAGACAGATACGCAGTATTTT. Translating it yields CASSLDTSETDTQYF. J is TRBJ2-3 and V is TRBV7-9; D is ambiguous. Germline assignment: CDR1 SEHNR and CDR2 FQNEAQ (reference sequence). V shed 1 base and J shed 3 bases, with 11 bases lying between them. The CDR3 is 15 amino acids.